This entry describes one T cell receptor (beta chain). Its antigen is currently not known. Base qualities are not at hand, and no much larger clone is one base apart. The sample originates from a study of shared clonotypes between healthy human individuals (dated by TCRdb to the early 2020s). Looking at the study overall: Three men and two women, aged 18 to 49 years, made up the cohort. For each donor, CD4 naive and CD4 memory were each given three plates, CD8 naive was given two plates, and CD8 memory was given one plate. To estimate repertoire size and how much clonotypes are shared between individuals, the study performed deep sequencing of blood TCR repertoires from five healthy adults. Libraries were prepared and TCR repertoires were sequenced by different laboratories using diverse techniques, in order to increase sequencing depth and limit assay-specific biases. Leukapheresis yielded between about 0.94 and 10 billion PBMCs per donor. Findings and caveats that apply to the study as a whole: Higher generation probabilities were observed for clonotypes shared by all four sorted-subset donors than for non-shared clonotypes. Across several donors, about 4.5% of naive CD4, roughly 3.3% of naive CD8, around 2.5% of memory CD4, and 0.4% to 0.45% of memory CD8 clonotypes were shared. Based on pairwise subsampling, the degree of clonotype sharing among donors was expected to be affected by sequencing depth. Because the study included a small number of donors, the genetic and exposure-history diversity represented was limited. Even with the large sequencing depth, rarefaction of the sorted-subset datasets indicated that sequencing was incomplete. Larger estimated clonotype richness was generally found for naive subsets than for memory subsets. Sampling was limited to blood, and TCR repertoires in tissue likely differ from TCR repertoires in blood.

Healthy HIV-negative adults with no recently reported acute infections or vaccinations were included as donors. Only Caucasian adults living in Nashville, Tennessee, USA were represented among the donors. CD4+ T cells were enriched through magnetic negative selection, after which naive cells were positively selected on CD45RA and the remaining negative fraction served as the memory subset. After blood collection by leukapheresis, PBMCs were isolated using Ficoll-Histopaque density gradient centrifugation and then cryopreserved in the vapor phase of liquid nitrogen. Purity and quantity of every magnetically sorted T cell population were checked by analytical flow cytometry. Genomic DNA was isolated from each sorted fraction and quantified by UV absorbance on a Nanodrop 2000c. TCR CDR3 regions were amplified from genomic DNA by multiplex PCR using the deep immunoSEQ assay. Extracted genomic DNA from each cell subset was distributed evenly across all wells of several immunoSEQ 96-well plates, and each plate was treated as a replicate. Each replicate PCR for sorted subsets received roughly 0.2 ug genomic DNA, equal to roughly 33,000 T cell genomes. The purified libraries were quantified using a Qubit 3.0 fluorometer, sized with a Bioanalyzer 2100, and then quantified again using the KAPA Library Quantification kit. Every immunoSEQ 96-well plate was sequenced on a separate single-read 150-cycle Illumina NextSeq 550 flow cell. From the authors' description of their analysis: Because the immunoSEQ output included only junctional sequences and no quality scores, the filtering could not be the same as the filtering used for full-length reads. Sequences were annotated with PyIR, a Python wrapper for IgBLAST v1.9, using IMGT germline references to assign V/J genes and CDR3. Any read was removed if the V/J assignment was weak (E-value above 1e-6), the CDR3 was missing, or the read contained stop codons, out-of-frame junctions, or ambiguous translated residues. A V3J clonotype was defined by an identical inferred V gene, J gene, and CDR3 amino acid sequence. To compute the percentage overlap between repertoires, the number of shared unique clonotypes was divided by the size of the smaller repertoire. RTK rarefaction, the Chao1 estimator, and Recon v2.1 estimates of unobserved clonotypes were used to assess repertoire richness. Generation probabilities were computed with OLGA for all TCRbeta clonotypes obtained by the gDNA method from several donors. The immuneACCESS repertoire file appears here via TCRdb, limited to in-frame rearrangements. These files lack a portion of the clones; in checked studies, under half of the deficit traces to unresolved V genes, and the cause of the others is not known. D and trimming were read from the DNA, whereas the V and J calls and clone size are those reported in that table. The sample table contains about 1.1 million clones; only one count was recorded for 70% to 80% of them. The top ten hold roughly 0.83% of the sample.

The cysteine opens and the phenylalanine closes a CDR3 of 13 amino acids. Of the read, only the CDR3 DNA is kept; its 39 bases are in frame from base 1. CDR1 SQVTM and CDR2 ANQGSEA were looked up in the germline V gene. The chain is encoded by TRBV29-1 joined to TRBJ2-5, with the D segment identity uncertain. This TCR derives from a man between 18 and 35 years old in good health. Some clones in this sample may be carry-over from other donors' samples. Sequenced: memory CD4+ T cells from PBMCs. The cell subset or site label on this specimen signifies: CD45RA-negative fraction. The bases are TGCAGTCAAGGAGAGAGAGTCCAAGAGACCCAGTACTTC. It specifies CSQGERVQETQYF.